This entry features one TCR beta chain sequence. Its specificity is unknown. These data come from a study of T cell responses to AZD1222 COVID-19 vaccine. This CDR3 is 12 amino acids long. Germline CDR1 and CDR2: LNHDA and SQIVND (reference sequence). V lost 1 base and J lost 8, with 8 bases in between. TCRdb's copy holds only in-frame clones and misses some; the assay was immunoSEQ multiplex PCR. The table shows 100,000 to 120,000 clones, with 85% to 95% occurring only once. Pooling covered second doses at about 4 or about 12 weeks. Broader study findings: Only 5 or 6 people who got AZD1222 tested seropositive at baseline.

The genes are TRBV19 and TRBJ1-1; D gene uncertain. This clonotype was obtained from an adult who received the AZD1222 COVID-19 vaccine. The sample in question was peripheral blood, obtained 28 days after the second AZD1222 dose. CDR3: CASSIVNGEAFF. The CDR3 bases are TGTGCCAGTAGTATAGTTAACGGAGAAGCTTTCTTT.